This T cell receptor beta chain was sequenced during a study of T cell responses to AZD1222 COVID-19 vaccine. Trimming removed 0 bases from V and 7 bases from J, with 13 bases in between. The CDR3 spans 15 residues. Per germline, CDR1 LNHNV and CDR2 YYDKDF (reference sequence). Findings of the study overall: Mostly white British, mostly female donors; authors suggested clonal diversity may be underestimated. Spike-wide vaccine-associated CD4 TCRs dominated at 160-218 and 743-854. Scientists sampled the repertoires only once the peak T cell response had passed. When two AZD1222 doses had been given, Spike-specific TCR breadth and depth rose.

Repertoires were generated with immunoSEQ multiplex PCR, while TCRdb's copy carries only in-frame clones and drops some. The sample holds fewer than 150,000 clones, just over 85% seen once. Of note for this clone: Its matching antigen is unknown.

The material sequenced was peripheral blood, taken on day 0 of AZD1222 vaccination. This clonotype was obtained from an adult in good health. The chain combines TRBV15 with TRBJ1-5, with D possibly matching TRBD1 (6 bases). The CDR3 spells CATSRDTGRGQPQHF. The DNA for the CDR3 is TGTGCCACCAGCAGAGATACAGGGCGAGGGCAGCCCCAGCATTTT.